The 25 T cell receptor beta chains in this list originate from one sample, sequenced in a study of T cells in Graves' hyperthyroidism and ophthalmopathy. Amplification of TCR beta CDR3 regions used RNA as the template. The HTBI set primed first-round TCR CDR3 RT-PCR. TCRdb used MiXCR to reprocess the multiplex PCR reads, holding one entry per CDR3 protein. The table has around 300,000 distinct CDR3 sequences, about 15% seen once. The specimen sequenced was blood. The receptor set was obtained from a woman aged 25 to 39 with Graves' hyperthyroidism.

This clonotype was recorded many times. This chain joins TRBV2 and TRBJ1-4; D remains ambiguous. Looked up from germline, CDR1 is SNHLY and CDR2 is FYNNEI. Trimming left V 4 bases short and J 8 bases short, with 14 bases between. The CDR3 has 14 residues. DNA of the CDR3: TGTGCCAGCAGTGTCGCCGGGCGAGAAGAAAAACTGTTTTTT. It yields the protein CASSVAGREEKLFF.

A word on this clonotype: The junction differs from germline at one of its ends, possibly a read error. The gene calls are TRBV7-9 and TRBJ2-5; 8 bases line up with TRBD2. Germline-derived CDR1 and CDR2 are SEHNR and FQNEAQ (reference sequence). The CDR3 totals 15 residues. CDR3 in amino acids: CASNLAGRSGETQYF. CDR3 nucleotide sequence: TGTGCCAGCAACTTAGCGGGGAGATCGGGAGAGACCCAGTACTTC.

This clonotype was found many times. This rearrangement joins TRBV28 to TRBJ1-2; 7 positions agree with TRBD1. Germline V gives CDR1 MDHEN, CDR2 SYDVKM. Losses at the gene ends were 2 bases for V and 6 bases for J; bases not matched to a gene: 15. This CDR3 has 17 residues. The DNA for the CDR3 is TGTGCCAGCAGTTTACCATCTCCAGGGGGGGGCCTAAATGGCTACACCTTC. This codes for CASSLPSPGGGLNGYTF.

This clonotype was detected only once. This chain uses TRBV15 with TRBJ1-4, with TRBD1 as a possible D gene (5 bases). Per germline, CDR1 LNHNV and CDR2 YYDKDF (reference sequence). Trimming removed 1 base at V and 2 bases at J, with 8 bases between. The CDR3 runs to 15 residues. The CDR3 DNA sequence: TGTGCCACCAGCAGAGGGGGGGGTACTAATGAAAAACTGTTTTTT. It specifies CATSRGGGTNEKLFF.

This clonotype turned up a few times. V and J are TRBV20-1 and TRBJ2-7; D ambiguous. The CDR3 is made up of 13 amino acids. The V end was cut by 3 bases, the J end by 4 bases, with 13 bases between. Germline values: CDR1 DFQATT, CDR2 SNEGSKA (reference sequence). CDR3 nucleotides: TGCAGTGCTAGGAACCCCCTAGGATACGAGCAGTACTTC. Protein product: CSARNPLGYEQYF.

The table lists this clonotype with a few counts. V gene TRBV29-1 combines with J gene TRBJ2-6, with no clear D. CDR1 and CDR2 from the germline V gene are SQVTM and ANQGSEA. Trimming stripped 6 bases from V and 0 bases from J, with 15 bases between. This CDR3 is 16 amino acids long. The CDR3 here is CSVELAVGSGANVLTF. Written as DNA, the CDR3 is TGCAGCGTGGAGCTGGCGGTCGGCTCTGGGGCCAACGTCCTGACTTTC.

This clonotype has a count of ten or more. The chain couples TRBV28 to TRBJ2-1; 7 positions match TRBD1. The length of the CDR3 is 17 residues. Per the germline V gene, CDR1 is MDHEN and CDR2 is SYDVKM. Losses at the gene ends were 4 bases for V and 0 bases for J; bases not matched to a gene: 9. CDR3 region: CASSSVNRGYSYNEQFF. For the CDR3, the DNA is TGTGCCAGCAGTTCCGTAAACAGGGGTTACTCCTACAATGAGCAGTTCTTC. Looking up the rest from reference TRBV28 and TRBJ2-1 gives the full variable domain: DVKVTQSSRYLVKRTGEKVFLECVQDMDHENMFWYRQDPGLGLRLIYFSYDVKMKEKGDIPEGYSVSREKKERFSLILESASTNQTSMYLCASSSVNRGYSYNEQFFGPGTRLTVL.

CDR3 protein: CASSSTAGAYNEQFF. The CDR3 DNA reads as TGTGCCAGCAGCTCCACCGCGGGGGCCTACAATGAGCAGTTCTTC. The genes are TRBV7-3 and TRBJ2-1, with 7 bases lining up with TRBD2. Germline V gene lookup returns CDR1 SGHTA and CDR2 FQGTGA. J lost 2 bases, V lost 4 bases, and 5 bases had no gene match. The CDR3 extends over 15 amino acids.

This clonotype was detected only a few times. The V gene is TRBV4-2, the J gene TRBJ1-5, with a weak D call TRBD1 (6 bases). CDR1 is LGHNA, CDR2 YNFKEQ, per germline. This CDR3 is 16 amino acids long. V shed 3 bases and J shed 6 bases, with 18 bases lying between them. The CDR3 here is CASSQEPAGAVQPQHF. CDR3 nucleotide sequence: TGTGCCAGCAGCCAGGAGCCCGCAGGGGCGGTTCAGCCCCAGCATTTT.

This clonotype was picked up many times. CDR3 loop: CATSREVGAGETQYF. DNA for the CDR3: TGTGCCACCAGCAGAGAAGTAGGGGCCGGAGAGACCCAGTACTTC. The V gene is TRBV15, the J gene TRBJ2-5, with D tentatively TRBD1 (5 bases). Germline V gene sequence: CDR1 LNHNV, CDR2 YYDKDF (reference sequence). The CDR3 sequence is 15 residues long. Trimming left V 0 bases short and J 4 bases short, with 12 bases between.

In this sample, this clonotype turned up a few times. V usage is TRBV18 and J usage is TRBJ2-1; TRBD2 matches 10 bases. CDR3 length equals 15 residues. With V trimmed by 2 bases and J by 8 bases, 6 bases remained unmatched. The V gene's germline CDR1 is KGHSH and CDR2 LQKENI. CDR3 loop: CASSPATSGTYEQFF. As DNA, the CDR3 is TGTGCCAGCTCACCAGCCACTAGCGGGACCTATGAGCAGTTCTTC.

This chain joins TRBV7-9 and TRBJ2-2; 7 bases are a match to TRBD1. This CDR3 contains 16 residues. With 6 bases clipped from V and 1 base from J, the junction kept 8 bases outside the gene matches. Germline CDR1 SEHNR, CDR2 FQNEAQ (reference sequence). The CDR3: CASRHPGQRNTGELFF. DNA for the CDR3: TGTGCCAGCAGACATCCGGGACAGAGGAACACCGGGGAGCTGTTTTTT.

The chain carries TRBV19 and TRBJ1-3; D is unclear. The CDR3 contains 12 residues. Germline CDR1 reads LNHDA; CDR2 reads SQIVND (reference sequence). With 5 bases removed from V and 1 base from J, the gap between germline ends came to 3 bases. The chain's CDR3 is CASSQSGNTIYF. CDR3 sequence (DNA): TGTGCCAGTAGTCAGTCTGGAAACACCATATATTTT.

The rearrangement uses TRBV19 and TRBJ2-1; D perhaps matches TRBD1 (6 bases). V was trimmed by 6 bases and J by 2 bases, leaving 14 bases between them. The CDR3 sequence is 15 residues long. Germline V gene lookup returns CDR1 LNHDA and CDR2 SQIVND (reference sequence). The CDR3 loop reads CASSLQGGAYNEQFF. The CDR3 nucleotides read TGTGCCAGTAGCTTACAGGGTGGCGCCTACAATGAGCAGTTCTTC.

This clonotype was found a few times. The chain couples TRBV6-6 to TRBJ1-5; 7 nucleotides line up with TRBD1. CDR3 length: 16 residues. V was pared by 1 base and J by 1 base, with 4 bases of the junction left unmatched. The germline CDR1 and CDR2 sequences are MNHNY and SVGAGI (reference sequence). The CDR3 protein is CASSYLRGRSNQPQHF. The CDR3 DNA is TGTGCCAGCAGTTACTTAAGGGGGCGAAGCAATCAGCCCCAGCATTTT.

The sample holds many counts of this clonotype. The CDR3 region is CASSWGTSGGPSSYEQYF. CDR3 in DNA: TGCGCCAGCAGCTGGGGGACTAGCGGGGGGCCCAGCTCCTACGAGCAGTACTTC. The chain uses TRBV5-1 and TRBJ2-7, with 15 positions matching TRBD2. Trimming took 3 bases from V and 0 from J; bases not matched to a gene: 7. There are 18 residues in the CDR3. Germline assignment: CDR1 SGHRS and CDR2 YFSETQ. The full variable domain, its missing parts supplied by reference TRBV5-1 and TRBJ2-7, is KAGVTQTPRYLIKTRGQQVTLSCSPISGHRSVSWYQQTPGQGLQFLFEYFSETQRNKGNFPGRFSGRQFSNSRSEMNVSTLELGDSALYLCASSWGTSGGPSSYEQYFGPGTRLTVT.

There are many counts of this clonotype. The chain links TRBV12-3 or TRBV12-4 to TRBJ1-2; D remains unclear. This CDR3 spans 14 amino acids. The V end was cut by 6 bases, the J end by 6 bases, with 17 bases between. CDR3 bases: TGTGCCAGCAGACAGCTGGGCGGGGTTGATGGCTACACCTTC. Protein sequence: CASRQLGGVDGYTF.

This clonotype was counted ten times or more. The rearrangement joins TRBV2 to TRBJ2-1, with D unresolved. Germline V CDR1 and CDR2: SNHLY, FYNNEI. V was cut by 7 bases and J by 4 bases, with 8 bases left in between. The CDR3 is made up of 12 amino acids. DNA for the CDR3: TGTGCCAGCAAAGGCGGTTACAATGAGCAGTTCTTC. Translated: CASKGGYNEQFF.

At least ten counts were recorded for this clonotype. This chain links TRBV28 with TRBJ1-1, with D possibly matching TRBD1 (5 bases). The germline V gene encodes CDR1 MDHEN and CDR2 SYDVKM. The length of the CDR3 is 14 residues. Between the trimmed V and J ends, which lost 9 bases and 1 base, there was a span of 15 bases. CDR3 nucleotides: TGTGCCAGTGACGGGGCCCCTTCGAACACTGAAGCTTTCTTT. Its protein product is CASDGAPSNTEAFF.

This clonotype was detected ten times or more. The V and J genes are TRBV28 and TRBJ1-1, with TRBD1 matching over 11 bases. The CDR3 contains 14 residues. With V trimmed by 9 bases and J by 5 bases, 8 bases remained unmatched. CDR1 and CDR2 (germline): MDHEN, SYDVKM. For the CDR3, the DNA is TGTGCCAGTCGGACAGGGGGCACGGGAACTGAAGCTTTCTTT. Translating gives CASRTGGTGTEAFF. The full variable domain, in which reference TRBV28 and TRBJ1-1 provide the parts outside the CDR3, is DVKVTQSSRYLVKRTGEKVFLECVQDMDHENMFWYRQDPGLGLRLIYFSYDVKMKEKGDIPEGYSVSREKKERFSLILESASTNQTSMYLCASRTGGTGTEAFFGQGTRLTVV.

The chain combines TRBV9 with TRBJ1-4, with 7 bases identical to TRBD1. V trimming: 0 bases; J trimming: 3 bases; junction bases outside the gene matches: 2. The CDR3 totals 15 residues. Per germline, CDR1 SGDLS and CDR2 YYNGEE. This chain's CDR3 is CASSVAGGSNEKLFF. The CDR3 DNA follows: TGTGCCAGCAGCGTAGCAGGGGGATCTAATGAAAAACTGTTTTTT.

Note on this clonotype: A much larger clone differs from this one at a single base, so this may be a read error. This sequence joins TRBV28 and TRBJ2-5; D unclear. The CDR3 runs to 14 residues. The germline CDR1 and CDR2 sequences are MDHEN and SYDVKM. V dropped 5 bases and J dropped 3 bases, with 13 bases sitting between them. CDR3 sequence reads: CASSRPYGKETQYF. The CDR3 DNA reads as TGTGCCAGCAGTCGCCCCTATGGGAAAGAGACCCAGTACTTC.

This clonotype was found many times. This chain connects TRBV5-1 to TRBJ1-1, with 11 bases that match TRBD1. The CDR3 runs 14 residues. V lost 4 bases and J lost 6; bases outside the gene matches: 5. The germline CDR1 and CDR2 sequences are SGHRS and YFSETQ. The chain's CDR3 is CASSGGQGVAEAFF. DNA for the CDR3: TGCGCCAGCAGCGGGGGACAGGGGGTCGCTGAAGCTTTCTTT.

The rearrangement links TRBV6-1 to TRBJ1-5; 8 nucleotides line up with TRBD1. Losses at the gene ends were 7 bases for V and 9 bases for J; bases not matched to a gene: 14. Germline loops: CDR1 MNHNS, CDR2 SASEGT. The CDR3 has 15 amino acids. Written as DNA, the CDR3 is TGTGCCAGCAATCCCACAGGGACAGGCGCTCGGCCCCAGCATTTT. It encodes CASNPTGTGARPQHF.

The chain joins TRBV11-1 to TRBJ2-7, with 11 bases lining up with TRBD2. The CDR3 is made up of 17 amino acids. CDR1 is SGHAT and CDR2 is FQDESV in the germline V gene (reference sequence). The CDR3 sequence: CGRVRGTAGLADYEQYF. The CDR3 region has the DNA TGTGGCAGGGTGCGCGGGACGGCGGGACTAGCGGACTACGAGCAGTACTTC.